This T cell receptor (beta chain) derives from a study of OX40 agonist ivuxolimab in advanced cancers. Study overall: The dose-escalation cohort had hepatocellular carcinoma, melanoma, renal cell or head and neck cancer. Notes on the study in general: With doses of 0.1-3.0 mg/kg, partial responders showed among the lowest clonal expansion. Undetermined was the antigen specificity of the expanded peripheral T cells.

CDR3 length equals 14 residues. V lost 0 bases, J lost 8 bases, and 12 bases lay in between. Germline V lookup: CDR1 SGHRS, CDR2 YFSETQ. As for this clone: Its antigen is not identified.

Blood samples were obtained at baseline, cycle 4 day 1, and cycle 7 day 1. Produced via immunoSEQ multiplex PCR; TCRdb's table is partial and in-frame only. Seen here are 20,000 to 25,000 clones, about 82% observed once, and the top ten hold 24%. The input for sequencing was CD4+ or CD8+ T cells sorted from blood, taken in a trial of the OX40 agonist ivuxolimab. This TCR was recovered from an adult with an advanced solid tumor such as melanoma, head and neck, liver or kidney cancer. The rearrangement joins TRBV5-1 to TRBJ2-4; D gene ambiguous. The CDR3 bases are TGCGCCAGCAGCTTGGGGGGTATCTCGGACATTCAGTACTTC. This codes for CASSLGGISDIQYF.